This entry features one TCR beta chain sequence. Antigen unknown. This specimen belongs to a study of T-cell memory formation after mild COVID-19. Turning to the study itself: Largely, the TCR clusters proved donor specific. General study findings and limits: Clones that contracted from day 15 to 85 were balanced CD4/CD8, while later expanders leaned CD4+. Contracting clones localized mainly to CM and EM when CD4+ and mainly to EMRA when CD8+.

A 5'RACE reaction primed in the constant segment made cDNA libraries of TCR alpha and TCR beta, and these carried sample barcodes and UMIs. TCRdb independently ran MiXCR on the 5' RACE reads; one entry per CDR3 protein. The sample comprises around 450,000 distinct CDR3 sequences, over 15% of which are singletons, and roughly 8% rests with the top ten. The CDR3 contains 18 residues. Germline V gene sequence: CDR1 SEHNR, CDR2 FQNEAQ (reference sequence). The junction had 9 bases not matched to a gene; V was cut back by 4 bases and J by 0 bases. The chain couples TRBV7-9 to TRBJ2-2; 9 bases agree with TRBD1. Sequences were obtained from PBMCs or a T cell subset sorted from them (not recorded which). The origin of this receptor is an adult woman who had mild COVID-19 (a few samples of this study predate the infection). Cell type and time point are not known. The CDR3 DNA sequence: TGTGCCAGCAGCTCAAGACAGGGGGGAACTACGAACACCGGGGAGCTGTTTTTT. Protein sequence: CASSSRQGGTTNTGELFF.